The 28 T cell receptor beta chains below come from one sample, sequenced in a study of T cell changes during pregnancy in multiple sclerosis. Data came from immunoSEQ multiplex PCR; TCRdb stores just in-frame clones and leaves some out. The data contain roughly 30,000 clones, about 88% of them singletons. This specimen consisted of CD8+ T cells from peripheral blood mononuclear cells, obtained before pregnancy. The receptor source for this set is a female donor with multiple sclerosis, enrolled in a pregnancy study.

The chain recombines TRBV4-3 with TRBJ1-1; perhaps TRBD1 as D (6 bases). V lost 3 bases to trimming and J lost 1 base, with 15 bases between them. The CDR3 loop spans 16 amino acids. Germline V gene lookup returns CDR1 LGHNA and CDR2 YSLEER. For the CDR3, the DNA is TGCGCCAGCAGCCAGTTGTTCGGGACACAGAACACTGAAGCTTTCTTT. This translates into CASSQLFGTQNTEAFF.

The rearrangement uses TRBV7-9 and TRBJ1-4, with D tentatively TRBD1 (5 bases). This CDR3 spans 11 amino acids. The V gene lost 6 bases and the J gene lost 8 bases, with 7 bases spanning the gap. Germline V gives CDR1 SEHNR, CDR2 FQNEAQ (reference sequence). The DNA for the CDR3 is TGTGCCAGCAGGGCAGGGGAAAAACTGTTTTTT. Translation: CASRAGEKLFF.

This clone was picked up one time. The CDR3 spells CAWSVQVNTEAFF. The CDR3, as DNA: TGTGCCTGGAGTGTACAGGTGAACACTGAAGCTTTCTTT. The chain uses TRBV30 and TRBJ1-1, with D tentatively TRBD1 (5 bases). The germline gives CDR1 GTSNPN, CDR2 SVGIG (reference sequence). This CDR3 comprises 13 residues. V was pared by 0 bases and J by 0 bases, with 5 bases between. The whole variable domain, filled in from reference TRBV30 and TRBJ1-1, reads SQTIHQWPATLVQPVGSPLSLECTVEGTSNPNLYWYRQAAGRGLQLLFYSVGIGQISSEVPQNLSASRPQDRQFILSSKKLLLSDSGFYLCAWSVQVNTEAFFGQGTRLTVV.

The chain joins TRBV27 to TRBJ2-7, with TRBD2 matching 12 bases. Trimming cost V 4 bases and J 3 bases; bases outside gene matches: 4. The CDR3 runs 15 residues. Looked up from germline, CDR1 is MNHEY and CDR2 is SMNVEV (reference sequence). CDR3 nucleotides: TGTGCCAGCAGTTCAGTGGGACTAGCGGGCTACGAGCAGTACTTC. Encoded protein: CASSSVGLAGYEQYF.

CDR3 region: CASSQVYGGPGELFF. The CDR3, as DNA: TGCGCCAGCAGCCAAGTGTACGGGGGACCCGGGGAGCTGTTTTTT. The chain couples TRBV4-3 to TRBJ2-2, with D perhaps matching TRBD2 (6 bases). Between the trimmed V and J ends, which lost 1 base and 6 bases, there was a span of 12 bases. The CDR3 sequence is 15 residues long. Germline V gene data show CDR1 as LGHNA and CDR2 as YSLEER.

The chain carries TRBV10-2 and TRBJ1-2, with TRBD1 matching over 7 bases. The CDR3 is 15 amino acids. Trimming at V came to 8 bases and at J to 2 bases, leaving 11 bases not matched to a gene. The germline V gene has CDR1 WSHSY and CDR2 SAAADI. CDR3 nucleotides: TGCGCCAGCTCCAAACAGGGGTTTAAGAACTATGGCTACACCTTC. Amino acids: CASSKQGFKNYGYTF.

The chain couples TRBV6-4 to TRBJ2-1; TRBD1 might be the D (6 bases). Germline V gene lookup returns CDR1 MRHNA and CDR2 SNTAGT. This CDR3 has 15 amino acids. V was pared by 0 bases and J by 7 bases, with 13 bases between. CDR3 in amino acids: CASSDSGGTPNEQFF. CDR3 in DNA: TGTGCCAGCAGTGACTCAGGGGGAACCCCGAATGAGCAGTTCTTC.

This clone showed up just a few times. This chain connects TRBV6-1 to TRBJ2-3; TRBD1 might be the D (5 bases). V lost 2 bases, J lost 2 bases, and 8 bases lay in between. The CDR3 contains 14 residues. Germline lookup yields CDR1 MNHNS and CDR2 SASEGT. The CDR3 coding sequence is TGTGCCAGCAGTGAACCGGACAACACAGATACGCAGTATTTT. Encoded protein: CASSEPDNTDTQYF.

This chain connects TRBV19 to TRBJ1-6; TRBD1 might be the D (6 bases). The V gene lost 9 bases and the J gene lost 8 bases, with 20 bases spanning the gap. Germline V CDR1 and CDR2: LNHDA, SQIVND (reference sequence). There are 15 residues in the CDR3. CDR3 sequence: CASRRVRGIDSPLHF. For the CDR3, the DNA is TGTGCCAGCCGACGGGTGAGGGGGATTGATTCACCCCTCCACTTT.

The J gene is TRBJ1-2, the V gene TRBV5-8, with 7 bases fitting TRBD1. Germline CDR1 reads SGHTS; CDR2 reads YDEGEE. Losses at the gene ends were 5 bases for V and 3 bases for J; bases not matched to a gene: 4. The CDR3 length is 13 residues. This CDR3 is CASRLRGDYGYTF. The DNA for the CDR3 is TGTGCCAGCAGGCTCAGGGGGGACTATGGCTACACCTTC.

The genes are TRBV6-1 and TRBJ1-4; 8 nucleotides line up with TRBD1. The CDR3 is made up of 15 amino acids. Trimming cost V 3 bases and J 6 bases; bases outside gene matches: 6. Germline V gives CDR1 MNHNS, CDR2 SASEGT. The CDR3 bases are TGTGCCAGCAGTGAGATGGCAGGGGGCCATGAAAAACTGTTTTTT. Encoded protein: CASSEMAGGHEKLFF.

J is TRBJ1-6 and V is TRBV9; a possible D gene is TRBD1 (5 bases). V lost 5 bases, J lost 7 bases, and 10 bases lay in between. The CDR3 extends over 13 amino acids. The V gene's germline CDR1 is SGDLS and CDR2 YYNGEE. CDR3 protein: CASSAGRNSPLHF. The CDR3 DNA reads as TGTGCCAGCAGTGCGGGGCGAAATTCACCCCTCCACTTT.

The V gene is TRBV27, the J gene TRBJ2-3; 9 positions match TRBD1. This CDR3 has 16 amino acids. Trimming removed 3 bases from V and 4 bases from J; junction bases left unmatched: 8. Germline V gene lookup returns CDR1 MNHEY and CDR2 SMNVEV (reference sequence). The CDR3 sequence: CASSLLSGQGPDTQYF. CDR3 DNA: TGTGCCAGCAGTTTGTTGTCGGGACAGGGCCCAGATACGCAGTATTTT.

The chain carries TRBV29-1 and TRBJ1-2; the D is unclear. V was shortened by 0 bases and J by 4 bases, with 6 bases between the two germline ends. Germline V gene data show CDR1 as SQVTM and CDR2 as ANQGSEA. This CDR3 spans 12 amino acids. CDR3 sequence (DNA): TGCAGCGTTGAAGATCAATCCTATGGCTACACCTTC. Protein product: CSVEDQSYGYTF.

The chain combines TRBV29-1 with TRBJ1-2; TRBD1 aligns across 9 bases. After removal of 4 bases from V and 7 bases from J, the junction contained 7 bases not matched to a gene. The CDR3 sequence is 13 residues long. CDR1 and CDR2 (germline): SQVTM, ANQGSEA. In DNA, the CDR3 is TGCAGCGTTGGGGACAGGGTGTATGGTGGCTACACCTTC. Translating gives CSVGDRVYGGYTF.

This clone was observed once. The CDR3 nucleotides read TGCGCCAGCGGCCTCAGTCGGAGAGATGAGCAGTTCTTC. Residues: CASGLSRRDEQFF. This chain uses TRBV4-1 with TRBJ2-1, with D hard to call. V dropped 8 bases and J dropped 8 bases, with 16 bases sitting between them. The CDR3 loop spans 13 amino acids. CDR1 is MGHRA and CDR2 is YSYEKL in the germline V gene.

This clone was detected only a few times. The chain joins TRBV6-4 to TRBJ2-3; 10 nucleotides line up with TRBD2. Losses at the gene ends were 0 bases for V and 0 bases for J; bases not matched to a gene: 15. The CDR3 loop spans 21 amino acids. Germline CDR1 reads MRHNA; CDR2 reads SNTAGT. CDR3 in amino acids: CASSDSESETLAGVSTDTQYF. In DNA, the CDR3 is TGTGCCAGCAGTGACTCAGAAAGCGAAACTCTAGCGGGGGTTAGCACAGATACGCAGTATTTT.

The gene calls are TRBV6-5 and TRBJ2-1, with D tentatively TRBD1 (5 bases). V was shortened by 3 bases and J by 0 bases, with 12 bases between the two germline ends. The CDR3 is made up of 16 amino acids. Germline lookup yields CDR1 MNHEY and CDR2 SVGAGI. CDR3 nucleotides: TGTGCCAGCAGTTATTCAGGGCTGAGCTCCTACAATGAGCAGTTCTTC. Translation: CASSYSGLSSYNEQFF.

This chain uses TRBV2 with TRBJ1-5, with TRBD1 as a possible D gene (6 bases). CDR3 length: 15 amino acids. V lost 7 bases to trimming and J lost 2 bases, with 15 bases between them. CDR1 SNHLY and CDR2 FYNNEI come from the germline V gene. The CDR3 DNA reads as TGTGCCAGCAAGGGGCGGACAGTTGGCAATCAGCCCCAGCATTTT. Translation: CASKGRTVGNQPQHF.

The chain has TRBV7-9 and TRBJ2-7; a possible D gene is TRBD1 (5 bases). This CDR3 contains 12 residues. Germline assignment: CDR1 SEHNR and CDR2 FQNEAQ (reference sequence). In DNA, the CDR3 is TGTGCTATTCAGGGTCCTCTCTACGAGCAGTACTTC. Translation: CAIQGPLYEQYF.

The CDR3, as DNA: TGTGCCAGCAGCGTAGATAGGGTAACAGGCTTTATGAACACTGAAGCTTTCTTT. This translates into CASSVDRVTGFMNTEAFF. The V call is TRBV7-6, the J call TRBJ1-1; D is possibly TRBD1 (5 bases). Germline V CDR1 and CDR2: SGHVS, FNYEAQ. Trimming stripped 5 bases from V and 0 bases from J, with 22 bases between. This CDR3 is built from 18 residues.

The rearrangement joins TRBV6-1 to TRBJ2-5; D is unresolved. Germline values: CDR1 MNHNS, CDR2 SASEGT. Trimming cost V 2 bases and J 2 bases, with 15 bases left between them. CDR3 length: 16 residues. The CDR3 loop is CASSEPPPGIQETQYF. DNA for the CDR3: TGTGCCAGCAGTGAACCCCCGCCGGGTATACAAGAGACCCAGTACTTC.

The chain has TRBV7-8 and TRBJ2-5; D might be TRBD1 (5 bases). The V gene lost 2 bases and the J gene lost 3 bases, with 19 bases spanning the gap. The CDR3 runs to 17 residues. The germline gives CDR1 SGHVS, CDR2 FQNEAQ. CDR3 in amino acids: CASSLSLPSRAKETQYF. DNA of the CDR3: TGTGCCAGCAGCTTATCCCTCCCCAGCAGGGCCAAAGAGACCCAGTACTTC. The full variable domain, in which reference TRBV7-8 and TRBJ2-5 provide the parts outside the CDR3, is GAGVSQSPRYKVAKRGQDVALRCDPISGHVSLFWYQQALGQGPEFLTYFQNEAQLDKSGLPSDRFFAERPEGSVSTLKIQRTQQEDSAVYLCASSLSLPSRAKETQYFGPGTRLLVL.

The rearrangement joins TRBV13 to TRBJ2-2; TRBD2 agrees at 12 bases. The germline CDR1 and CDR2 sequences are PRHDT and FYEKMQ (reference sequence). V gave up 0 bases and J gave up 5 bases; unmatched junction bases: 4. The length of the CDR3 is 17 residues. CDR3 in amino acids: CASSLGLAGGLTGELFF. In DNA form, the CDR3 reads TGTGCCAGCAGCTTAGGACTAGCGGGGGGACTGACCGGGGAGCTGTTTTTT. Full variable domain (missing parts from reference TRBV13 and TRBJ2-2): AAGVIQSPRHLIKEKRETATLKCYPIPRHDTVYWYQQGPGQDPQFLISFYEKMQSDKGSIPDRFSAQQFSDYHSELNMSSLELGDSALYFCASSLGLAGGLTGELFFGEGSRLTVL.

In its sample, this clone was seen once. V usage is TRBV13 and J usage is TRBJ1-1; 10 bases map to TRBD1. The CDR3 is 14 amino acids. CDR1 and CDR2 (germline): PRHDT, FYEKMQ (reference sequence). Trimming at V came to 5 bases and at J to 9 bases, leaving 9 bases not matched to a gene. The CDR3 DNA reads as TGTGCCAGCAGCAAACTGACAGGGGGCGTTCAAGCTTTCTTT. Translating it yields CASSKLTGGVQAFF.

V is TRBV5-1 and J is TRBJ2-3; TRBD1 matches 11 bases. Germline V lookup: CDR1 SGHRS, CDR2 YFSETQ. The CDR3 is 16 residues long. V was pared by 1 base and J by 3 bases, with 4 bases of the junction left unmatched. CDR3 loop: CASSLFGQGATDTQYF. In DNA form, the CDR3 reads TGCGCCAGCAGCTTGTTCGGACAGGGGGCAACAGATACGCAGTATTTT.

The rearrangement joins TRBV19 to TRBJ1-1; no definite D call. CDR1 and CDR2 (germline): LNHDA, SQIVND (reference sequence). CDR3 length equals 13 residues. V gave up 7 bases and J gave up 11 bases, with 20 bases separating them. The CDR3 DNA sequence: TGTGCCAGTACCATCGGACCATTCGCGGGGGCTTTCTTT. Amino acid sequence: CASTIGPFAGAFF.

The chain has TRBV27 and TRBJ2-7; 8 positions agree with TRBD1. Germline trimming cut 6 bases from V and 2 bases from J; bases unmatched to any gene: 3. This CDR3 has 13 amino acids. The germline V gene encodes CDR1 MNHEY and CDR2 SMNVEV (reference sequence). CDR3 residues: CASRSQGAYEQYF. The CDR3 DNA sequence: TGTGCCAGCAGGTCACAGGGGGCCTACGAGCAGTACTTC.